There are many counts of the clone carrying this TCR beta chain. It was with a sample-barcoded 5' primer and a J-beta primer mix that a second PCR of roughly 7 to 12 cycles was run. Each cDNA molecule received a tag from a template-switch adaptor that had 12 random nucleotides. TCRdb recomputed calls from the 5' RACE reads with MiXCR, one row per CDR3 protein. The data hold around 970,000 distinct CDR3 sequences, with roughly half observed a single time. Germline values: CDR1 SGHRS, CDR2 YFSETQ. The CDR3 covers 14 residues. Trimming shortened V by 0 bases and J by 0 bases, and 4 bases separated the two germline ends. These data originate in a study of blood T cells in healthy people across ages.

The gene calls are TRBV5-1 and TRBJ2-1; D remains unclear. Input material: blood. The TCR comes from a woman aged 55-69 years in good health. CDR3 region: CASSLGSSYNEQFF. CDR3 in DNA: TGCGCCAGCAGCTTGGGGAGCTCCTACAATGAGCAGTTCTTC.